These T cell receptor beta chains were read from a single sample in a study of T cells in localized non-small cell lung cancer. The method was immunoSEQ multiplex PCR; TCRdb's version includes in-frame clones alone and lacks a portion of them. The table records 20,000 to 30,000 clones, 81% of them present only once. The sequences come from peripheral blood, collected before any cancer treatment. Every receptor here comes from a man between 40 and 70 years old with stage III squamous cell lung carcinoma. The CDR3 runs from the conserved cysteine through the conserved F or W. The order of the fields is clone size, D gene, V gene, J gene, CDR3 protein, CDR3 DNA. A D gene is named only where the DNA matches it firmly. Expanded clones get a size class; other rows say once, few or many, or leave the size out.

-	TRBD1	TRBV30	TRBJ1-4	CAWSVGTGVAEKLFF	TGTGCCTGGAGTGTGGGGACAGGGGTTGCTGAAAAACTGTTTTTT
-	-	TRBV18	TRBJ2-2	CASRSSLGGELFF	TGTGCCAGCAGGAGCTCTTTGGGCGGGGAGCTGTTTTTT
-	TRBD1	TRBV12-5	TRBJ2-7	CASGLVAPGQGVYEQYF	TGTGCTAGTGGTTTGGTCGCCCCGGGACAGGGGGTATACGAGCAGTACTTC
-	-	TRBV7-8	TRBJ2-5	CASSLDDGGETQYF	TGTGCCAGCAGCTTAGACGACGGAGGGGAGACCCAGTACTTC
-	-	TRBV5-1	TRBJ2-7	CASSPGGDEQYF	TGCGCCAGCAGCCCCGGCGGGGACGAGCAGTACTTC
-	-	TRBV28	TRBJ1-2	CASTTIGGGPGGGYTF	TGTGCCAGCACCACCATAGGGGGGGGGCCCGGAGGAGGCTACACCTTC
-	TRBD1	TRBV27	TRBJ1-2	CASSLKVPGGAGGYTF	TGTGCCAGCAGTTTGAAAGTCCCAGGGGGCGCCGGGGGCTACACCTTC
-	TRBD1	TRBV11-2	TRBJ2-1	CASRGQGRVSYNEQFF	TGTGCCAGCAGGGGACAGGGAAGGGTCTCCTACAATGAGCAGTTCTTC
-	TRBD1	TRBV11-2	TRBJ1-6	CASSLEGQTNSPLHF	TGTGCCAGCAGCTTAGAGGGACAGACTAATTCACCCCTCCACTTT
-	-	TRBV2	TRBJ1-4	CASSDRIITGFEKLFF	TGTGCCAGCAGTGACAGGATAATTACAGGGTTTGAAAAACTGTTTTTT
few	-	TRBV28	TRBJ2-4	CASSFWQVADKNIQYF	TGTGCCAGCAGTTTTTGGCAAGTAGCCGACAAAAACATTCAGTACTTC
few	-	TRBV7-9	TRBJ2-5	CASSRRTPQETQYF	TGTGCCAGCAGTCGACGCACACCACAAGAGACCCAGTACTTC
-	TRBD1	TRBV14	TRBJ1-1	CASSRDSLDTEAFF	TGTGCCAGCAGCCGGGACAGTTTGGACACTGAAGCTTTCTTT
-	-	TRBV30	TRBJ1-2	CAGGRLNYGYTF	TGTGCCGGAGGGCGCCTTAACTATGGCTACACCTTC
-	-	TRBV5-1	TRBJ2-1	CASSPFGASSYNEQFF	TGCGCCAGCAGCCCCTTTGGAGCGAGCTCCTACAATGAGCAGTTCTTC
-	TRBD2	TRBV30	TRBJ2-1	CAWRTGTSLGSSYNEQFF	TGTGCCTGGAGAACCGGGACTAGCCTCGGGAGCTCCTACAATGAGCAGTTCTTC
-	-	TRBV6-1	TRBJ1-3	CASTAFMDGDTIYF	TGTGCCAGCACAGCCTTCATGGATGGGGACACCATATATTTT
-	TRBD1	TRBV27	TRBJ1-1	CASSEGAGTEAFF	TGTGCCAGCAGCGAGGGGGCTGGCACTGAAGCTTTCTTT
-	TRBD1	TRBV6-5	TRBJ1-3	CASSYGQGRTGNTIYF	TGTGCCAGCAGTTACGGACAGGGGAGGACTGGAAACACCATATATTTT
-	-	TRBV28	TRBJ1-4	CASSLVVNEKLFF	TGTGCCAGCAGTTTAGTCGTAAATGAAAAACTGTTTTTT
few	-	TRBV18	TRBJ1-6	CASSHRDTNSPLHF	TGTGCCAGCTCCCACCGGGACACTAATTCACCCCTCCACTTT
few	-	TRBV30	TRBJ1-1	CAWKVVGAQTEAFF	TGTGCCTGGAAGGTGGTCGGCGCACAGACTGAAGCTTTCTTT
-	TRBD1	TRBV28	TRBJ2-7	CASFPPGTGVHEQYF	TGTGCCAGCTTTCCCCCCGGGACAGGGGTCCACGAGCAGTACTTC
-	-	TRBV5-4	TRBJ2-7	CASSFPDSYEQYF	TGTGCCAGCAGCTTTCCAGACTCCTACGAGCAGTACTTC
-	-	TRBV5-1	TRBJ2-7	CASSLGWTYEQYF	TGCGCCAGCAGCTTGGGGTGGACCTACGAGCAGTACTTC
-	-	TRBV19	TRBJ2-7	CASRNSYEQYF	TGTGCCAGTAGGAACTCCTACGAGCAGTACTTC
-	-	TRBV10-3	TRBJ2-1	CAILRMGGEQFF	TGTGCCATCCTGAGAATGGGAGGTGAGCAGTTCTTC
-	-	TRBV27	TRBJ2-1	CASVSGSSYNEQFF	TGTGCCAGCGTTAGCGGAAGCTCCTACAATGAGCAGTTCTTC
-	-	TRBV28	TRBJ2-1	CASRSGPSYNEQFF	TGTGCCAGCAGATCGGGCCCGAGTTACAATGAGCAGTTCTTC
-	TRBD2	TRBV29-1	TRBJ2-1	CSALDGRPYNEQFF	TGCAGCGCCCTTGACGGGAGGCCCTACAATGAGCAGTTCTTC
-	-	TRBV27	TRBJ2-7	CATQDRYEQYF	TGTGCCACCCAGGACAGATACGAGCAGTACTTC
-	-	TRBV9	TRBJ2-3	CASSVSADTQYF	TGTGCCAGCAGCGTCTCCGCAGATACGCAGTATTTT
-	-	TRBV21-1	TRBJ1-5	CASSKVGIFGGNQPQHF	TGTGCCAGCAGCAAAGTGGGGATTTTTGGAGGCAATCAGCCCCAGCATTTT
once	-	TRBV27	TRBJ1-4	CASSSTTGYEKLFF	TGTGCCAGCTCCTCAACTACAGGGTATGAAAAACTGTTTTTT
-	TRBD2	TRBV28	TRBJ2-7	CASSSPTSGSREQYF	TGTGCCAGCAGTTCCCCGACTAGCGGGAGTCGCGAGCAGTACTTC
-	-	TRBV5-4	TRBJ1-2	CASSHDFYSFYGYTF	TGTGCCAGCAGTCATGACTTCTATAGCTTCTATGGCTACACCTTC
few	-	TRBV29-1	TRBJ1-1	CSSWEGMNTEAFF	TGCAGCTCTTGGGAGGGAATGAACACTGAAGCTTTCTTT
-	-	TRBV7-3	TRBJ1-1	CASSLWVNTEAFF	TGTGCCAGCAGCCTCTGGGTGAACACTGAAGCTTTCTTT
-	-	TRBV19	TRBJ1-1	CATKRQGNTEAFF	TGTGCCACCAAGCGGCAGGGGAACACTGAAGCTTTCTTT
-	-	TRBV19	TRBJ2-2	CASSSGISTGELFF	TGTGCCAGTAGTTCGGGAATTAGCACCGGGGAGCTGTTTTTT
-	-	TRBV7-8	TRBJ2-7	CASSSPSRGSYEQYF	TGTGCCAGCAGCTCCCCTTCTCGGGGGTCCTACGAGCAGTACTTC
-	-	TRBV28	TRBJ1-1	CASTRRGGTEAFF	TGTGCCAGCACCCGGCGGGGTGGAACTGAAGCTTTCTTT